The sequence of this T cell receptor (beta chain) was determined in a study of somatic mutations in cytotoxic T cells in rheumatoid arthritis. Findings and limits, study-wide: An increase in CD8+ clonality with age was seen in rheumatoid arthritis patients but not in healthy controls.

About this clone itself: The antigen remains undetermined.

The method was immunoSEQ multiplex PCR; TCRdb's version includes in-frame clones alone and lacks a portion of them. The sample contains under 20,000 clones, 60% to 85% of which appear only once. The CDR3 sequence is 14 residues long. After removal of 1 base from V and 7 bases from J, the junction contained 2 bases not matched to a gene. The germline V gene encodes CDR1 SGHVS and CDR2 FQNEAQ. Sequenced sample: CD8+ T cells sorted from blood. The clonotype originates from an adult with rheumatoid arthritis. This chain links TRBV7-8 with TRBJ2-2; 8 positions agree with TRBD1. The CDR3 is CASSLDRGVGELFF. In DNA, the CDR3 is TGTGCCAGCAGCTTAGACAGGGGGGTCGGGGAGCTGTTTTTT.